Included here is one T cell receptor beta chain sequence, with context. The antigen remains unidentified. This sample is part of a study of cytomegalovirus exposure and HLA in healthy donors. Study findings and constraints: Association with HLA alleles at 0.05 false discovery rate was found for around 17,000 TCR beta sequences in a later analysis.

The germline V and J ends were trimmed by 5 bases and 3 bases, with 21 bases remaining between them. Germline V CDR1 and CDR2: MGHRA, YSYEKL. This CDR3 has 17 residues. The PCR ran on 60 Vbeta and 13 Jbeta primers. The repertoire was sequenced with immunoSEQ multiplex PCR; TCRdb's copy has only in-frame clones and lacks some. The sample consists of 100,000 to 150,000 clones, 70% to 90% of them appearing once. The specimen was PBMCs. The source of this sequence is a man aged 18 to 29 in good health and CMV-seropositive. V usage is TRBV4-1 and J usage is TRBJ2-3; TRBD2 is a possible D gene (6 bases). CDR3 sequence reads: CASSLRGSWLETDTQYF. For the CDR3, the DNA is TGCGCCAGCAGCTTACGGGGGAGTTGGCTCGAGACAGATACGCAGTATTTT.